What follows are 20 T cell receptor beta chains derived from one specimen sequenced in a study of siplizumab effects on memory and regulatory T cells. TCRdb's copy holds only in-frame clones and misses some; the assay was immunoSEQ multiplex PCR. The sample carries about 26,000 clones, roughly 88% recorded once. Sequenced sample: memory CD4+ T cells sorted from blood. The source of these receptors is a human donor in good health.

The sample holds one count of this clone. One end of the junction fails to match germline, which may point to a read error. This chain joins TRBV2 and TRBJ2-5; D is ambiguous. The CDR3 sequence is 11 residues long. Germline values: CDR1 SNHLY, CDR2 FYNNEI. The CDR3 bases are TGTGCCAGCAAGTTCCAAGAGGCCCAGTACTTC. Its translation: CASKFQEAQYF.

Comments on this clone: Other DNA sequences in the same sample also yield this CDR3. The chain recombines TRBV29-1 with TRBJ1-1, with 9 bases lining up with TRBD1. Losses at the gene ends were 4 bases for V and 4 bases for J; bases not matched to a gene: 4. Per germline, CDR1 SQVTM and CDR2 ANQGSEA. The CDR3 runs 13 residues. CDR3 in amino acids: CSVATGGSTEAFF. CDR3 in DNA: TGCAGCGTTGCGACAGGGGGTAGCACTGAAGCTTTCTTT.

The CDR3 loop reads CASSSRRDRRYEQYF. The CDR3, as DNA: TGTGCCAGCAGCTCACGCCGGGACAGGCGGTACGAGCAGTACTTC. The genes are TRBV7-2 and TRBJ2-7; TRBD1 matches at 8 bases. Germline-derived CDR1 and CDR2 are SGHTA and FQGNSA. The CDR3 has 15 residues. The V segment lost 4 bases and the J segment 4 bases; nucleotides outside the gene matches: 9.

The CDR3: CASSPRQYKGTQYF. Written as DNA, the CDR3 is TGTGCCAGCAGTCCCCGACAGTACAAGGGGACCCAGTACTTC. V gene TRBV28 combines with J gene TRBJ2-5, with D possibly being TRBD1 (5 bases). The CDR3 consists of 14 residues. Trimming took off 5 bases at V and 7 bases at J, with 17 bases between the two ends. Germline V gene sequence: CDR1 MDHEN, CDR2 SYDVKM.

This sequence joins TRBV30 and TRBJ1-1; D call uncertain. V lost 8 bases to trimming and J lost 2 bases, with 9 bases between them. Germline assignment: CDR1 GTSNPN and CDR2 SVGIG (reference sequence). The CDR3 is 11 amino acids. The CDR3 reads CAGERNTEAFF. The DNA for the CDR3 is TGTGCCGGCGAAAGAAACACTGAAGCTTTCTTT.

V and J are TRBV18 and TRBJ1-1; D not resolved. With 3 bases removed from V and 1 base from J, the gap between germline ends came to 0 bases. CDR3 length: 11 amino acids. Germline-derived CDR1 and CDR2 are KGHSH and LQKENI. CDR3 bases: TGTGCCAGCTCACCGAACACTGAAGCTTTCTTT. Protein: CASSPNTEAFF.

This clone is a singleton in its sample. This chain uses TRBV19 with TRBJ2-1; 7 bases line up with TRBD1. Germline CDR1 is LNHDA and CDR2 is SQIVND (reference sequence). The CDR3 covers 16 residues. J lost 2 bases, V lost 5 bases, and 9 bases had no gene match. In DNA, the CDR3 is TGTGCCAGTAGTTTAACACAGGGGTTCCCCTACAATGAGCAGTTCTTC. The encoded protein is CASSLTQGFPYNEQFF.

The chain links TRBV4-1 to TRBJ2-1; 13 bases agree with TRBD2. V shed 5 bases, J shed 5 bases, and the junction held 9 bases outside the gene matches. Germline V CDR1 and CDR2: MGHRA, YSYEKL. The CDR3 is 17 amino acids. The CDR3 loop reads CASSTQGLAGANNEQFF. The CDR3 bases are TGCGCCAGCAGCACCCAAGGACTAGCGGGAGCGAACAATGAGCAGTTCTTC.

The genes are TRBV19 and TRBJ2-5; D gene ambiguous. Germline loops: CDR1 LNHDA, CDR2 SQIVND (reference sequence). CDR3 length equals 13 residues. The germline V and J ends were trimmed by 10 bases and 2 bases, with 14 bases remaining between them. The CDR3 loop is CATAVKPQETQYF. The CDR3 DNA follows: TGTGCCACCGCGGTGAAGCCGCAAGAGACCCAGTACTTC.

The chain links TRBV7-8 to TRBJ1-3; TRBD1 might be the D (5 bases). There are 14 residues in the CDR3. V lost 1 base and J 9 bases, leaving 13 bases between the germline ends. Germline values: CDR1 SGHVS, CDR2 FQNEAQ. The CDR3 region is CASSLDRGWGTIYF. The CDR3 DNA sequence: TGTGCCAGCAGCTTAGATAGGGGTTGGGGCACCATATATTTT.

This clone was observed a single time. The chain uses TRBV6-5 and TRBJ1-2, with 10 bases lining up with TRBD1. V lost 4 bases and J lost 8; bases outside the gene matches: 7. The CDR3 spans 14 residues. Per germline, CDR1 MNHEY and CDR2 SVGAGI. CDR3 amino acids: CASSSGTGVRGYTF. In nucleotides, the CDR3 is TGTGCCAGCAGTTCCGGGACAGGGGTTCGCGGCTACACCTTC.

The CDR3 loop reads CASSPRTDYNEQFF. CDR3 in DNA: TGTGCCAGCTCACCCCGGACAGACTACAATGAGCAGTTCTTC. This chain links TRBV18 with TRBJ2-1; possibly TRBD1 for D (6 bases). The CDR3 covers 14 residues. Trimming cost V 3 bases and J 3 bases, with 9 bases left between them. Germline V gene data show CDR1 as KGHSH and CDR2 as LQKENI.

In nucleotides, the CDR3 is TGTGCCAGCAGCTCTCAGAGGGAGCAGTACTTC. Translation: CASSSQREQYF. This chain connects TRBV11-3 to TRBJ2-7; D gene unclear. The V end lost 4 bases, the J end lost 7 bases, and 8 bases lay between the germline ends. The length of the CDR3 is 11 residues. Germline-derived CDR1 and CDR2 are SGHNT and YENEEA.

The chain uses TRBV30 and TRBJ1-2; D ambiguous. CDR3 length equals 14 residues. V gave up 0 bases and J gave up 1 base, with 9 bases separating them. Germline-derived CDR1 and CDR2 are GTSNPN and SVGIG (reference sequence). The CDR3 protein is CAWSVAQNNYGYTF. CDR3 in DNA: TGTGCCTGGAGTGTAGCGCAGAATAACTATGGCTACACCTTC.

This clone showed up just once. CDR3 amino acids: CASSHLSGVGTDTQYF. The CDR3 DNA reads as TGTGCCAGCAGCCACCTCAGCGGGGTGGGCACAGATACGCAGTATTTT. The V gene is TRBV7-9, the J gene TRBJ2-3; 7 bases match TRBD2. The germline V gene encodes CDR1 SEHNR and CDR2 FQNEAQ (reference sequence). The CDR3 runs 16 residues. V trimming: 5 bases; J trimming: 1 base; junction bases outside the gene matches: 9.

This clone turned up a few times. The CDR3 reads CASSPTGLAVETQYF. CDR3 in DNA: TGCGCCAGCAGCCCTACGGGACTAGCCGTGGAGACCCAGTACTTC. The rearrangement uses TRBV5-1 and TRBJ2-5, with 9 bases identical to TRBD2. V lost 4 bases to trimming and J lost 5 bases; unmatched junction nucleotides: 9. The CDR3 spans 15 residues. Per the germline V gene, CDR1 is SGHRS and CDR2 is YFSETQ.

The chain links TRBV27 to TRBJ2-6; the D is unclear. V lost 4 bases, J lost 1 base, and 11 bases lay in between. CDR3 length equals 16 residues. Germline loops: CDR1 MNHEY, CDR2 SMNVEV (reference sequence). The CDR3: CASSSTSGSGANVLTF. For the CDR3, the DNA is TGTGCCAGCAGTTCCACGTCCGGGTCTGGGGCCAACGTCCTGACTTTC.

V gene TRBV5-1 combines with J gene TRBJ1-5, with TRBD1 matching over 9 bases. V trimming: 0 bases; J trimming: 4 bases; junction bases outside the gene matches: 2. Germline V gene sequence: CDR1 SGHRS, CDR2 YFSETQ. This CDR3 spans 15 amino acids. The CDR3, as DNA: TGCGCCAGCAGCTTGGGGGACAGGGATAATCAGCCCCAGCATTTT. Protein product: CASSLGDRDNQPQHF.

The rearrangement links TRBV7-9 to TRBJ2-2; D call uncertain. CDR3 size: 12 residues. Between the trimmed V and J ends, which lost 0 bases and 7 bases, there was a span of 3 bases. Germline V gives CDR1 SEHNR, CDR2 FQNEAQ (reference sequence). CDR3 sequence (DNA): TGTGCCAGCAGCTTAGCTGGCGGGGAGCTGTTTTTT. It codes for CASSLAGGELFF.

J is TRBJ2-7 and V is TRBV6-1; D perhaps matches TRBD1 (6 bases). This CDR3 is built from 12 residues. Germline V CDR1 and CDR2: MNHNS, SASEGT. The V end lost 7 bases, the J end lost 4 bases, and 11 bases lay between the germline ends. CDR3 in DNA: TGTGCCAGCACAAGGACAGAGTACGAGCAGTACTTC. It translates to CASTRTEYEQYF.